These 10 T cell receptor beta chains were sequenced from one sample in a study of T-cell reconstitution after alpha-beta-depleted transplantation in children. Using unique molecular identifiers, the investigators prepared the TCRbeta library. TCRdb re-called the PCR reads with MiXCR, one entry per CDR3 protein. Among 55,000 to 70,000 distinct CDR3 sequences listed, 9.5% to 13% were seen once. Sequencing was performed on PBMCs, taken before TCRalphabeta/CD19-depleted stem cell transplant. Receptor source: a boy aged 10-17 years with acute myeloid leukemia, due to receive a stem cell transplant.

This clonotype was counted at least ten times. The genes are TRBV10-3 and TRBJ2-7; D gene ambiguous. In germline, CDR1 is ENHRY, CDR2 SYGVKD. This CDR3 is built from 14 residues. V shed 3 bases and J shed 2 bases, with 11 bases lying between them. The CDR3 DNA follows: TGTGCCATCAGTGAAAGTGGCACCCCCTACGAGCAGTACTTC. It codes for CAISESGTPYEQYF.

This clonotype was observed many times. The genes are TRBV2 and TRBJ1-3, with D unresolved. The CDR3 length is 15 residues. CDR1 and CDR2 from the germline V gene are SNHLY and FYNNEI. V was shortened by 0 bases and J by 2 bases, with 8 bases between the two germline ends. The CDR3 DNA sequence: TGTGCCAGCAGTGAAGCCGCCAGCCCTGGAAACACCATATATTTT. Its translation is CASSEAASPGNTIYF.

There are many counts of this clonotype. The rearrangement joins TRBV3-1 to TRBJ1-3, with D unresolved. Germline CDR1 is LGHDT and CDR2 is YNNKEL (reference sequence). Trimming cost V 4 bases and J 2 bases, with 9 bases left between them. CDR3 length equals 14 residues. The CDR3 region is CASSLHLPGNTIYF. CDR3 in DNA: TGTGCCAGCAGCCTCCACTTACCTGGAAACACCATATATTTT.

This clonotype was seen at least ten times. The V call is TRBV28, the J call TRBJ1-1; D may be TRBD1 (5 bases). V lost 1 base and J 0 bases, leaving 15 bases between the germline ends. The CDR3 extends over 17 amino acids. CDR1 and CDR2 (germline): MDHEN, SYDVKM. The CDR3 DNA follows: TGTGCCAGCAGTTTATACCACAGGAATCCGATGAACACTGAAGCTTTCTTT. Protein product: CASSLYHRNPMNTEAFF.

This chain joins TRBV29-1 and TRBJ2-7, with a tentative D call TRBD2 (5 bases). Trimming cost V 6 bases and J 1 base, with 13 bases left between them. The CDR3 extends over 13 amino acids. The germline V gene encodes CDR1 SQVTM and CDR2 ANQGSEA. The DNA for the CDR3 is TGCAGCGTGTCGGTGTCGGGATCCTACGAGCAGTACGTC. Translation: CSVSVSGSYEQYV.

At least ten counts were recorded for this clonotype. The genes are TRBV7-9 and TRBJ2-1, with D uncertain. Germline assignment: CDR1 SEHNR and CDR2 FQNEAQ (reference sequence). V lost 3 bases and J 3 bases, leaving 21 bases between the germline ends. The CDR3 spans 18 residues. CDR3: CASSFPRPDLAGYNEQFF. The DNA for the CDR3 is TGTGCCAGCAGCTTCCCCCGACCCGACTTAGCAGGCTACAATGAGCAGTTCTTC.

This clonotype came up many times. This chain connects TRBV5-1 to TRBJ1-6; no reliable D call. V lost 0 bases to trimming and J lost 10 bases, with 8 bases between them. Per germline, CDR1 SGHRS and CDR2 YFSETQ. This CDR3 has 13 amino acids. This CDR3 reads CASSLGSVSPLHF. The CDR3 region has the DNA TGCGCCAGCAGCTTGGGCTCGGTGTCACCCCTCCACTTT.

At least ten counts were recorded for this clonotype. The V gene is TRBV3-1, the J gene TRBJ1-1; 9 positions agree with TRBD1. Germline trimming cut 4 bases from V and 5 bases from J; bases unmatched to any gene: 5. From germline, CDR1 is LGHDT and CDR2 YNNKEL (reference sequence). CDR3 length: 14 amino acids. CDR3 protein: CASSRGTGRTEAFF. DNA of the CDR3: TGTGCCAGCAGCCGAGGGACAGGGAGGACTGAAGCTTTCTTT.

This clonotype showed up many times. This chain joins TRBV24-1 and TRBJ2-7; the D call may be TRBD1 or TRBD2 (5 bases each). Trimming removed 7 bases from V and 1 base from J, with 16 bases in between. Germline V gene data show CDR1 as KGHDR and CDR2 as SFDVKD. The CDR3 runs 15 residues. Here the CDR3 DNA reads TGTGCCACCAGAGACTCCCGGGACGGATCCTACGAGCAGTACTTC. It encodes CATRDSRDGSYEQYF.

About this clonotype itself: A read error may be the cause here, since a much bigger clone is one base away. The rearrangement joins TRBV12-3 or TRBV12-4 to TRBJ2-7; TRBD2 is a possible D gene (5 bases). The CDR3 extends over 15 amino acids. Trimming removed 6 bases from V and 2 bases from J, with 17 bases in between. CDR3 residues: CASRPMAGMTYEQYF. The CDR3 nucleotides are TGTGCCAGCAGACCTATGGCGGGTATGACCTACGAGCAGTACTTC.